This T cell receptor (beta chain) appears in the sequencing data of a study of T cells in pancreatic ductal adenocarcinoma. Study-level results: Tumor and blood clonality did not differ significantly, about 0.112 versus 0.072. Unique clonotypes were around 8-fold more numerous in blood than in tumor.

For this clone: Antigen: not known.

V gave up 3 bases and J gave up 10 bases; unmatched junction bases: 8. Germline V lookup: CDR1 SGHTA, CDR2 FQGNSA. There are 15 residues in the CDR3. TCRdb keeps only in-frame clones here, not all; method: immunoSEQ multiplex PCR. The sample yields almost 5,500 clones, around 68% seen once. Selected pancreatic ductal adenocarcinoma patients had undergone surgery without neoadjuvant therapy. Sample: pancreatic tumor tissue. The chain carries TRBV7-2 and TRBJ1-4; 10 bases match TRBD1. This sequence originates from a human donor with pancreatic ductal adenocarcinoma. CDR3 DNA: TGTGCCAGCAGCTTGCTCGGACAGGGGGAAGGAAAACTGTTTTTT. This sequence encodes CASSLLGQGEGKLFF.